The present T cell receptor beta chain was sequenced within a study of cytomegalovirus exposure and HLA in healthy donors. Study observations and caveats: Follow-up analysis later connected one missense variant in DCLRE1C with trimming of TCR beta V- and J-genes. The authors assumed roughly uniform sequencing depth across donors for presence/absence analyses.

Turning to this clone: Its antigen remains unknown.

Use of 60 Vbeta and 13 Jbeta primers characterized the PCR. Original processing methods: A later analysis tallied 80 million to 100 million unique TCR beta chains, roughly 11 million of them shared. Only in-frame clones appear in the TCRdb table, and some are missing; sequencing was by immunoSEQ multiplex PCR. V and J calls and clone size follow that table, whereas D and trimming were derived from the DNA. The sample lists roughly 160,000 clones; approximately 80% were seen once. The ends lost 6 bases at V and 5 bases at J; junction bases unmatched: 4. The germline gives CDR1 SNHLY, CDR2 FYNNEI. The CDR3 consists of 13 residues.

The sample taken for sequencing was PBMCs. The rearrangement uses TRBV2 and TRBJ2-5; 9 bases fit TRBD2. This sequence was found in a man aged 45-60 years in good health and CMV-seropositive. The CDR3: CASRRGGYETQYF. CDR3 in DNA: TGTGCCAGCAGGCGGGGGGGCTACGAGACCCAGTACTTC.